Listed below are T cell receptor beta chains from one sample, sequenced in a study of response to subunit inactivated influenza vaccine. TCRdb itself ran the RT-PCR reads through MiXCR, one entry per CDR3 protein. The sample records hundreds of thousands of distinct CDR3 sequences, roughly 20% being singletons. This specimen consisted of PBMCs from blood, obtained 5 to 6 days after vaccination. These receptors were obtained from a man in his forties or fifties who received an inactivated influenza vaccine. Each CDR3 is given with its conserved first and last residue. The D gene is left open where the match is weak. Size is omitted from some rows. Given values are once, few, many or a class for expanded clones.

size,J,D,V,length,CDR3,DNA
NA,TRBJ1-2,NA,TRBV2,14,CASSVVSVRDGYTF,TGTGCCAGCAGTGTGGTTTCGGTCAGGGATGGCTACACCTTC
few,TRBJ1-2,TRBD1,TRBV18,16,CASSPPNPGQGDGYTF,TGTGCCAGCTCACCACCTAATCCGGGACAGGGAGATGGCTACACCTTC
few,TRBJ2-1,NA,TRBV25-1,15,CASSLQGWVRNEQFF,TGTGCCAGCAGTCTTCAGGGGTGGGTGCGTAATGAGCAGTTCTTC
NA,TRBJ2-7,TRBD1,TRBV15,16,CATSRDWTGSSYEQYF,TGTGCCACCAGCAGAGATTGGACAGGGTCTTCCTACGAGCAGTACTTC
few,TRBJ2-7,TRBD2,TRBV20-1,16,CSASLLASGKSYEQYF,TGCAGTGCTAGTCTCCTGGCTAGCGGGAAATCCTACGAGCAGTACTTC
NA,TRBJ2-5,NA,TRBV3-1,18,CASSQAWGGAAGTKTQYF,TGTGCCAGCAGCCAAGCGTGGGGGGGGGCCGCCGGAACGAAGACCCAGTACTTC
NA,TRBJ2-2,TRBD2,TRBV7-2,16,CASSWLAGTNTGELFF,TGTGCCAGCAGCTGGCTAGCGGGGACGAACACCGGGGAGCTGTTTTTT
NA,TRBJ1-1,TRBD1,TRBV20-1,15,CSPSGTGRFATEAFF,TGCAGTCCATCCGGGACAGGGCGTTTCGCCACTGAAGCTTTCTTT
NA,TRBJ2-5,NA,TRBV4-2,17,CASSQDGDFYGGETQYF,TGTGCCAGCAGCCAAGATGGGGACTTCTACGGAGGAGAGACCCAGTACTTC
NA,TRBJ2-5,NA,TRBV7-9,13,CAGTVGSSETQYF,TGTGCCGGTACAGTGGGTTCAAGTGAGACCCAGTACTTC
NA,TRBJ2-1,TRBD1,TRBV29-1,16,CSVAGYGTGVYNEQFF,TGCAGCGTTGCAGGATACGGGACAGGGGTTTACAATGAGCAGTTCTTC
few,TRBJ1-2,NA,TRBV7-9,12,CASSSKVSGYTF,TGTGCCAGCAGCTCTAAGGTATCCGGCTACACCTTC
NA,TRBJ2-5,NA,TRBV5-1,16,CASSSDGSPPLETQYF,TGCGCCAGCAGCAGTGATGGCAGTCCGCCCCTAGAGACCCAGTACTTC
few,TRBJ2-7,NA,TRBV7-2,13,CASNFRGAYEQYF,TGTGCCAGCAACTTCCGAGGAGCCTACGAGCAGTACTTC
NA,TRBJ2-1,TRBD2,TRBV20-1,17,CSARRPPASGRADEQFF,TGCAGTGCTAGGCGTCCCCCGGCTAGCGGGAGGGCTGATGAGCAGTTCTTC
NA,TRBJ2-7,NA,TRBV12-3/TRBV12-4,14,CASSSTGTVWEQYF,TGTGCCAGCAGCTCCACGGGGACGGTTTGGGAGCAGTACTTC
NA,TRBJ2-6,NA,TRBV11-2,18,CASSPVTGVGSGANVLTF,TGTGCCAGCAGCCCGGTGACTGGGGTCGGGTCTGGGGCCAACGTCCTGACTTTC
NA,TRBJ2-7,TRBD2,TRBV20-1,14,CSARVAGGSYEQYF,TGCAGTGCTAGAGTAGCGGGAGGGTCCTACGAGCAGTACTTC
NA,TRBJ2-7,NA,TRBV10-3,14,CASVLGAGPYEQYF,TGTGCCTCTGTCTTGGGCGCGGGGCCCTACGAGCAGTACTTC
NA,TRBJ2-7,NA,TRBV14,13,CASSQGAVAQQYF,TGTGCCAGCAGCCAAGGGGCCGTGGCGCAGCAGTACTTC
NA,TRBJ1-5,NA,TRBV29-1,13,CSVAAGPDQPQHF,TGCAGCGTAGCGGCGGGGCCCGATCAGCCCCAGCATTTT
many,TRBJ2-1,NA,TRBV5-5,15,CASSFRDTSYNEQFF,TGTGCCAGCAGCTTCCGGGACACCTCCTACAATGAGCAGTTCTTC
few,TRBJ1-5,TRBD1,TRBV28,15,CASSRDSYSNQPQHF,TGTGCCAGCAGTCGGGACAGTTATAGCAATCAGCCCCAGCATTTT
NA,TRBJ2-2,TRBD2,TRBV29-1,12,CSVAPGGGELFF,TGCAGCGTTGCTCCGGGAGGAGGGGAGCTGTTTTTT
NA,TRBJ1-1,TRBD1,TRBV5-8,16,CASSFAIATGFTEAFF,TGTGCCAGCAGCTTCGCCATTGCGACAGGGTTCACTGAAGCTTTCTTT
NA,TRBJ2-2,NA,TRBV30,13,CAWSVQLTGELFF,TGTGCCTGGAGTGTACAGTTGACCGGGGAGCTGTTTTTT
NA,TRBJ2-1,NA,TRBV6-2/TRBV6-3,16,CASSSAGQGGSAEQFF,TGTGCCAGCAGTTCGGCAGGACAAGGAGGGTCAGCTGAGCAGTTCTTC
NA,TRBJ2-7,NA,TRBV25-1,13,CASRPPASYEQYF,TGTGCCAGCAGGCCTCCCGCTTCCTACGAGCAGTACTTC
NA,TRBJ1-5,TRBD1,TRBV10-3,16,CATNPTGSYSNQPQHF,TGTGCCACGAACCCGACAGGGAGTTATAGCAATCAGCCCCAGCATTTT
few,TRBJ2-5,TRBD2,TRBV6-2/TRBV6-3,19,CASSTPSGTSPYGEETQYF,TGTGCCAGCAGTACGCCTTCCGGGACTAGCCCTTATGGTGAAGAGACCCAGTACTTC
NA,TRBJ2-3,TRBD2,TRBV25-1,15,CASSIRTRVGDTQYF,TGTGCCAGCAGTATACGGACTAGAGTAGGAGATACGCAGTATTTT
NA,TRBJ2-3,TRBD1,TRBV5-1,16,CASSKRQGSSTDTQYF,TGCGCCAGCAGCAAACGACAGGGCTCTAGCACAGATACGCAGTATTTT
many,TRBJ2-1,NA,TRBV5-1,13,CASSYRDVDEQFF,TGCGCCAGCAGCTACCGGGACGTCGATGAGCAGTTCTTC
few,TRBJ2-1,TRBD2,TRBV7-9,15,CASSIPGLVQNEQFF,TGTGCCAGCAGCATCCCGGGACTAGTCCAGAATGAGCAGTTCTTC
NA,TRBJ2-2,NA,TRBV28,14,CASRGDGNTGELFF,TGTGCCAGCAGAGGGGACGGAAACACCGGGGAGCTGTTTTTT
few,TRBJ2-3,NA,TRBV12-3/TRBV12-4,16,CASSPPWGVSTDTQYF,TGTGCCAGCAGTCCCCCGTGGGGGGTAAGCACAGATACGCAGTATTTT
few,TRBJ2-4,NA,TRBV20-1,14,CSAIGHQGLVIQYF,TGCAGTGCTATCGGACACCAGGGTTTGGTCATTCAGTACTTC
many,TRBJ2-3,NA,TRBV20-1,13,CSAPLGGTDTQYF,TGCAGTGCGCCGCTGGGAGGCACAGATACGCAGTATTTT
few,TRBJ2-5,TRBD1,TRBV5-6,16,CASSTRWDRGRETQYF,TGTGCCAGCAGCACCCGATGGGACAGGGGACGGGAGACCCAGTACTTC
many,TRBJ1-2,NA,TRBV10-3,14,CAISEVGGNYGYTF,TGTGCCATCAGTGAGGTAGGAGGGAACTATGGCTACACCTTC
NA,TRBJ2-7,NA,TRBV3-1,14,CASSQRLEAYEQYF,TGTGCCAGCAGCCAACGCTTGGAAGCCTACGAGCAGTACTTC
NA,TRBJ2-5,NA,TRBV20-1,14,CSARARTGLETQYF,TGCAGTGCTAGAGCCCGAACAGGGTTAGAGACCCAGTACTTC
NA,TRBJ1-3,NA,TRBV6-1,14,CASSEQGLGNTIYF,TGTGCCAGCAGTGAACAGGGACTTGGAAACACCATATATTTT
NA,TRBJ2-7,TRBD2,TRBV27,16,CASSFGGGEGPYEQYF,TGTGCCAGCAGTTTTGGAGGAGGGGAGGGGCCCTACGAGCAGTACTTC
NA,TRBJ2-7,NA,TRBV5-1,15,CASSSVLGNSYEQYF,TGCGCCAGCAGCTCGGTTTTGGGGAACTCCTACGAGCAGTACTTC
NA,TRBJ1-1,NA,TRBV19,13,CASRPLDSPEAFF,TGTGCCAGTAGGCCGTTAGACAGCCCTGAAGCTTTCTTT
NA,TRBJ1-2,TRBD1,TRBV20-1,13,CSKPGQGNYGYTF,TGCTCCAAACCGGGACAGGGAAACTATGGCTACACCTTC
many,TRBJ2-1,TRBD2,TRBV7-3,15,CASSFASGGYNEQFF,TGTGCCAGCAGCTTTGCTAGCGGAGGCTACAATGAGCAGTTCTTC
few,TRBJ2-7,NA,TRBV20-1,13,CTATPGWDYEQYF,TGCACCGCAACACCGGGATGGGACTACGAGCAGTACTTC
NA,TRBJ1-6,TRBD1,TRBV5-1,16,CASSPSGQGVNSPLHF,TGCGCCAGCAGCCCCTCTGGACAGGGGGTAAATTCACCCCTCCACTTT
few,TRBJ2-7,NA,TRBV20-1,12,CSARRRRDEQYF,TGCAGTGCTAGAAGGCGCAGGGACGAGCAGTACTTC
NA,TRBJ2-1,NA,TRBV5-1,14,CASSLGPPYNKQFF,TGCGCCAGCAGCTTGGGGCCCCCCTACAATAAGCAGTTCTTC
few,TRBJ2-3,TRBD1,TRBV20-1,14,CSASPGTVTDTQYF,TGCAGTGCTAGCCCCGGGACAGTCACAGATACGCAGTATTTT
once,TRBJ2-7,TRBD2,TRBV20-1,17,CCARGGGANYRFGEQYF,TGCTGTGCTAGAGGCGGGGGGGCCAATTATCGGTTCGGCGAGCAGTACTTC
NA,TRBJ1-2,TRBD1,TRBV6-2/TRBV6-3,12,CASRTGGGGYTF,TGTGCCAGCAGGACAGGGGGCGGTGGCTACACCTTC